The 32 T cell receptor beta chains below come from one sample, sequenced in a study of metastatic and nonmetastatic thyroid tumors. Thyroid surgery was preceded by no treatment in any patient. TCRdb called clones again from the PCR reads with MiXCR. This table holds roughly 8,000 clones, 32% found once. The sequencing sample was made of tumor tissue. All receptors come from a female donor with papillary thyroid cancer or a benign thyroid nodule (not recorded which). Some clones in this sample may be carry-over from other donors' samples.

V usage is TRBV5-1 and J usage is TRBJ2-2; 8 bases are shared with TRBD2. Trimming at V came to 4 bases and at J to 7 bases, leaving 9 bases not matched to a gene. Germline V gene lookup returns CDR1 SGHRS and CDR2 YFSETQ. The CDR3 length is 15 residues. The CDR3: CASSEPTGGVGELFF. CDR3 nucleotide sequence: TGCGCCAGCAGCGAGCCGACCGGGGGGGTCGGGGAGCTGTTTTTT.

As regards this clone: At one end, the junction sequence differs from germline, possibly due to a read error. The chain joins TRBV12-3 or TRBV12-4 to TRBJ1-1; D might be TRBD1 (5 bases). CDR3 size: 13 residues. CDR3 residues: CASSNTEGTEGFF. The CDR3 DNA is TGTGCCAGCAGTAATACAGAAGGGACTGAAGGTTTCTTT.

The chain has TRBV5-1 and TRBJ1-2; D is perhaps TRBD1 (6 bases). This CDR3 is built from 15 residues. V dropped 1 base and J dropped 5 bases, with 15 bases sitting between them. Germline CDR1 SGHRS, CDR2 YFSETQ. Here the CDR3 DNA reads TGCGCCAGCAGCTTGACACAAAAGGGGGAATATGGCTACACCTTC. It yields the protein CASSLTQKGEYGYTF.

V gene TRBV7-2 combines with J gene TRBJ1-2, with 8 bases identical to TRBD1. The CDR3 runs to 15 residues. CDR1 is SGHTA, CDR2 FQGNSA, per germline. The V and J ends lost 5 bases and 6 bases, in that order; junction bases with no gene match: 11. The CDR3, as DNA: TGTGCCAGCAGCCCCCGGACAGGGTCGAGTGATGGCTACACCTTC. As protein: CASSPRTGSSDGYTF.

The chain has TRBV9 and TRBJ2-3; D not certain. The CDR3 has 15 amino acids. The V end was cut by 0 bases, the J end by 2 bases, with 10 bases between. Germline CDR1 SGDLS, CDR2 YYNGEE. DNA of the CDR3: TGTGCCAGCAGCGTAGCGGGTGGGGACACAGATACGCAGTATTTT. It specifies CASSVAGGDTDTQYF. Full variable domain (remainder filled in from reference TRBV9 and TRBJ2-3): DSGVTQTPKHLITATGQRVTLRCSPRSGDLSVYWYQQSLDQGLQFLIQYYNGEERAKGNILERFSAQQFPDLHSELNLSSLELGDSALYFCASSVAGGDTDTQYFGPGTRLTVL.

In this sample, this clone is medium-sized. The V gene is TRBV5-1, the J gene TRBJ2-7, with D perhaps assigned TRBD1 or TRBD2 (5 bases each). Trimming removed 2 bases at V and 5 bases at J, with 11 bases between. Germline values: CDR1 SGHRS, CDR2 YFSETQ. The CDR3 has 13 residues. DNA of the CDR3: TGCGCCAGCAGCTTTGGGGGAAACGACGAGCAGTACTTC. Its translation is CASSFGGNDEQYF. The entire variable domain, with the rest obtained from reference TRBV5-1 and TRBJ2-7, is as follows: KAGVTQTPRYLIKTRGQQVTLSCSPISGHRSVSWYQQTPGQGLQFLFEYFSETQRNKGNFPGRFSGRQFSNSRSEMNVSTLELGDSALYLCASSFGGNDEQYFGPGTRLTVT.

This clone is medium-sized within its sample. J is TRBJ2-7 and V is TRBV9; TRBD2 agrees at 15 bases. The length of the CDR3 is 18 residues. With V trimmed by 5 bases and J by 0 bases, 9 bases remained unmatched. Germline assignment: CDR1 SGDLS and CDR2 YYNGEE. As DNA, the CDR3 is TGTGCCAGCAGTTTCGGACTAGCGGGAGGGCCCGGCTCCTACGAGCAGTACTTC. This translates into CASSFGLAGGPGSYEQYF. The full variable domain, its missing parts supplied by reference TRBV9 and TRBJ2-7, is DSGVTQTPKHLITATGQRVTLRCSPRSGDLSVYWYQQSLDQGLQFLIQYYNGEERAKGNILERFSAQQFPDLHSELNLSSLELGDSALYFCASSFGLAGGPGSYEQYFGPGTRLTVT.

This clone was found once. V and J are TRBV9 and TRBJ2-3; D call uncertain. The germline V gene encodes CDR1 SGDLS and CDR2 YYNGEE. The V gene lost 3 bases and the J gene lost 4 bases, with 9 bases spanning the gap. The CDR3 loop spans 13 amino acids. In DNA, the CDR3 is TGTGCCAGCAGCGCCCAGTTAGCAGATACGCAGTATTTT. Translation gives CASSAQLADTQYF.

In its sample, this clone ranks as large. This chain links TRBV20-1 with TRBJ2-7, with D possibly TRBD2 on 6 matching bases. The CDR3 runs 13 residues. Trimming took 6 bases from V and 0 from J, leaving 12 bases between them. Germline assignment: CDR1 DFQATT and CDR2 SNEGSKA (reference sequence). CDR3 bases: TGCAGTGCCAGACTAGAGAGCTCCTACGAGCAGTACTTC. It translates to CSARLESSYEQYF.

This clone showed up just a few times. The chain uses TRBV6-1 and TRBJ2-7; 11 positions agree with TRBD2. Germline-derived CDR1 and CDR2 are MNHNS and SASEGT. The CDR3 totals 18 residues. V lost 2 bases to trimming and J lost 4 bases; unmatched junction nucleotides: 13. CDR3 nucleotides: TGTGCCAGCAGTGAACAGGGCCTAGCGGGAGGCCGCTCGTACGAGCAGTACTTC. Residues: CASSEQGLAGGRSYEQYF.

This clone has only a few counts. At one boundary the junction diverges from the germline segment, which might be a read error. The chain couples TRBV6-4 to TRBJ1-2; no reliable D call. The germline gives CDR1 MRHNA, CDR2 SNTAGT. This CDR3 comprises 13 residues. CDR3 coding DNA: TGTGCCATCAGTGACTCGGAGGGCTATAGCTACACCTTC. Translated, it gives CAISDSEGYSYTF.

The table lists this clone with a few counts. At one boundary the junction diverges from the germline segment, which might be a read error. The chain carries TRBV27 and TRBJ2-2, with D possibly TRBD2 on 5 matching bases. The CDR3 contains 13 residues. The V gene's germline CDR1 is MNHEY and CDR2 SMNVEV (reference sequence). CDR3 in DNA: TGTGCCAGCAGTTTCCCGAACACCGGGGATCTGTTTTTT. It codes for CASSFPNTGDLFF.

This clone was detected a few times. The junction departs from germline at one end; a sequencing error may be responsible. This CDR3 is also generated by other DNA sequences in the sample. The chain employs TRBV12-3 or TRBV12-4 and TRBJ2-4; D possibly corresponds to TRBD2 (5 bases). The CDR3 covers 15 residues. The CDR3, as DNA: TGTGCCAGCAGTTTAGGGACTGTGGCCAAAAACATTCGGTACTTC. Its protein is CASSLGTVAKNIRYF.

This clone is medium-sized within its sample. Relative to the germline gene, one junction end is altered; a read error may explain this. This rearrangement joins TRBV6-4 to TRBJ2-3; 9 bases fit TRBD2. This CDR3 is built from 17 residues. CDR1 and CDR2 from the germline V gene are MRHNA and SNTAGT. The CDR3 DNA reads as TGTGCCAGCAGCGACTACGGCGGGAGGGTTGACTCAGATACGCAGTATTTT. As protein: CASSDYGGRVDSDTQYF.

This clone is medium-sized by share. The chain has TRBV5-1 and TRBJ2-5; TRBD2 matches 8 bases. V trimming: 0 bases; J trimming: 2 bases; junction bases outside the gene matches: 6. Germline CDR1 is SGHRS and CDR2 is YFSETQ. CDR3 length: 16 amino acids. The CDR3 loop reads CASSLAGIAGQETQYF. The CDR3 DNA follows: TGCGCCAGCAGCTTGGCGGGGATAGCGGGACAAGAGACCCAGTACTTC.

This clone was counted a few times. The same CDR3 also results from other DNA sequences found in this sample. The gene calls are TRBV27 and TRBJ2-2; TRBD2 might be the D (5 bases). The CDR3 contains 13 residues. Germline V gene lookup returns CDR1 MNHEY and CDR2 SMNVEV (reference sequence). Trimming stripped 9 bases from V and 4 bases from J, with 12 bases between. CDR3 residues: CASLQAGTGELFF. The CDR3 DNA is TGTGCCAGTCTCCAGGCGGGCACCGGGGAGCTGTTTTTT.

The CDR3 nucleotides are TGTGCCAGTAGTTCCCGGGGGACAGGGACCACAGATACGCAGTATTTT. It is translated as CASSSRGTGTTDTQYF. The rearrangement links TRBV19 to TRBJ2-3; TRBD1 matches at 9 bases. The CDR3 contains 16 residues. Germline values: CDR1 LNHDA, CDR2 SQIVND (reference sequence). The ends lost 5 bases at V and 2 bases at J; junction bases unmatched: 8.

By sample fraction, this clone is medium-sized (0.01 to 0.1%). The chain recombines TRBV3-1 with TRBJ2-7; D gene uncertain. CDR1 is LGHDT and CDR2 is YNNKEL in the germline V gene (reference sequence). The V and J ends lost 1 base and 9 bases respectively, with 10 bases between them. The CDR3 covers 12 residues. Here the CDR3 DNA reads TGTGCCAGCAGCCAAGGCTCACCAAGGCAGTACTTC. Its translation is CASSQGSPRQYF.

Relative to its sample, this clone is medium-sized. The rearrangement uses TRBV5-1 and TRBJ2-7; 12 bases map to TRBD2. This CDR3 has 17 residues. Germline trimming cut 4 bases from V and 4 bases from J; bases unmatched to any gene: 12. Per germline, CDR1 SGHRS and CDR2 YFSETQ. The CDR3: CASSRLAGGPSLYEQYF. CDR3 in DNA: TGCGCCAGCAGCCGTCTAGCGGGAGGGCCCTCCCTATACGAGCAGTACTTC.

The chain links TRBV20-1 to TRBJ2-7, with D possibly called TRBD1 or TRBD2 (5 bases each). CDR3 length: 14 amino acids. CDR1 is DFQATT and CDR2 is SNEGSKA in the germline V gene (reference sequence). V was cut by 6 bases and J by 0 bases, with 15 bases left in between. The CDR3 region is CSARPGHLSYEQYF. CDR3 DNA sequence: TGCAGTGCAAGGCCGGGGCATCTCTCCTACGAGCAGTACTTC.

This clone came up many times. The chain recombines TRBV7-8 with TRBJ2-1; D perhaps matches TRBD2 (5 bases). Germline values: CDR1 SGHVS, CDR2 FQNEAQ. This CDR3 is built from 15 residues. The ends were cut back, 6 bases at V and 0 bases at J, with 12 bases in the middle. CDR3 in DNA: TGTGCCAGCAGGGGAGCGAACAGCTCCTACAATGAGCAGTTCTTC. Protein product: CASRGANSSYNEQFF.

Concerning this clone itself: A much larger clone is a single base away; this may be a read error. This chain uses TRBV5-1 with TRBJ2-2; D perhaps matches TRBD2 (5 bases). CDR3 length: 14 residues. Germline V lookup: CDR1 SGHRS, CDR2 YFSETQ. The CDR3 region is CASSSVQNTGELFF. The CDR3 DNA reads TGCGCCAGCAGCTCGGTGCAGAACACCGGGGAGTTGTTTTTT.

V gene TRBV7-2 combines with J gene TRBJ1-2; weak D call: TRBD1 (5 bases). The germline V gene encodes CDR1 SGHTA and CDR2 FQGNSA. The V end was cut by 5 bases, the J end by 3 bases, with 16 bases between. The CDR3 totals 15 residues. The CDR3 protein is CASSPWGVEDYGYTF. The CDR3 nucleotides read TGTGCCAGCAGCCCATGGGGGGTTGAGGACTATGGCTACACCTTC.

This clone is labeled as medium-sized. The genes are TRBV15 and TRBJ1-5; no clear D. The length of the CDR3 is 14 residues. Between the trimmed V and J ends, which lost 4 bases and 3 bases, there was a span of 10 bases. The germline V gene encodes CDR1 LNHNV and CDR2 YYDKDF (reference sequence). In DNA form, the CDR3 reads TGTGCCACCAGCATGGGATACAACAATCAGCCCCAGCATTTT. Translating it yields CATSMGYNNQPQHF.

V gene TRBV19 combines with J gene TRBJ2-3, with unresolved D. The germline V and J ends were trimmed by 8 bases and 2 bases, with 20 bases remaining between them. CDR3 length equals 16 residues. Germline CDR1 and CDR2: LNHDA and SQIVND (reference sequence). The chain's CDR3 is CASCLASSSTTDTQYF. Here the CDR3 DNA reads TGTGCCAGTTGCCTGGCCAGCTCGAGCACCACAGATACGCAGTATTTT.

By its share, this clone is medium-sized. The V call is TRBV3-1, the J call TRBJ1-3; no clear D gene. Germline V lookup: CDR1 LGHDT, CDR2 YNNKEL (reference sequence). Trimming shortened V by 0 bases and J by 4 bases, and 13 bases separated the two germline ends. This CDR3 contains 16 residues. The CDR3 reads CASSQEGPKIGNTIYF. The CDR3, as DNA: TGTGCCAGCAGCCAAGAAGGTCCGAAAATCGGAAACACCATATATTTT.

This clone is large (0.1 to 1%). The V call is TRBV30, the J call TRBJ2-1; 7 nucleotides line up with TRBD2. This CDR3 is 15 amino acids long. With V trimmed by 7 bases and J by 2 bases, 11 bases remained unmatched. Germline V CDR1 and CDR2: GTSNPN, SVGIG (reference sequence). The CDR3 is CALGVGLAAYNEQFF. In DNA form, the CDR3 reads TGTGCCTTAGGAGTAGGGCTAGCGGCCTACAATGAGCAGTTCTTC.

The V gene is TRBV2, the J gene TRBJ1-2; D unresolved. The V gene lost 8 bases and the J gene lost 4 bases, with 17 bases spanning the gap. Germline V gene lookup returns CDR1 SNHLY and CDR2 FYNNEI. The CDR3 runs to 14 residues. The CDR3 here is CASPGGQRFYGYTF. The CDR3 DNA is TGTGCCAGCCCGGGAGGGCAGCGGTTCTATGGCTACACCTTC.

The chain links TRBV5-1 to TRBJ2-1; D ambiguous. Germline assignment: CDR1 SGHRS and CDR2 YFSETQ. The V and J ends lost 4 bases and 0 bases respectively, with 14 bases between them. CDR3 length equals 16 residues. The CDR3 spells CASSPDPSVSYNEQFF. CDR3 DNA sequence: TGCGCCAGCAGCCCAGACCCGAGCGTCTCCTACAATGAGCAGTTCTTC.

This clone was counted ten times or more. The rearrangement links TRBV7-3 to TRBJ2-1; 7 positions match TRBD1. The CDR3 has 15 residues. Germline CDR1 reads SGHTA; CDR2 reads FQGTGA. After removal of 1 base from V and 5 bases from J, the junction contained 5 bases not matched to a gene. CDR3 bases: TGTGCCAGCAGCTTAAGACAGGGAACCCACAATGAGCAGTTCTTC. It is translated as CASSLRQGTHNEQFF.

Judged by abundance, this clone is medium-sized. The chain recombines TRBV29-1 with TRBJ1-2, with 10 bases that match TRBD1. The ends lost 6 bases at V and 6 bases at J; junction bases unmatched: 10. The CDR3 contains 14 residues. Per germline, CDR1 SQVTM and CDR2 ANQGSEA. The CDR3 region has the DNA TGCAGCGTCCCAGGACAGGGGGATGTGGATGGCTACACCTTC. Its protein product is CSVPGQGDVDGYTF.

The chain combines TRBV27 with TRBJ2-1, with a weak D call TRBD1 (7 bases). This CDR3 region has 15 residues. Trimming removed 5 bases at V and 8 bases at J, with 19 bases between. The V gene's germline CDR1 is MNHEY and CDR2 SMNVEV (reference sequence). The CDR3 DNA is TGTGCCAGCAGTCCGTCGGGGCAGGGGGGCGATGAGCAGTTCTTC. This sequence encodes CASSPSGQGGDEQFF.